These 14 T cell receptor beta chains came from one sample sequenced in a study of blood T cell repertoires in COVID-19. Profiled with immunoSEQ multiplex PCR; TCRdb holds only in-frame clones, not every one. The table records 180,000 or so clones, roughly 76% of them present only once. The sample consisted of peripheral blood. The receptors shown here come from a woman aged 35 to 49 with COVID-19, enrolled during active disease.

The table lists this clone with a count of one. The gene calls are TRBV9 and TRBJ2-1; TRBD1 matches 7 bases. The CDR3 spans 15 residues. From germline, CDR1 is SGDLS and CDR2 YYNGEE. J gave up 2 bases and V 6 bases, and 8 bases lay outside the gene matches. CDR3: CASTSQGTPYNEQFF. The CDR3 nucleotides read TGTGCCAGCACCTCACAGGGGACCCCCTACAATGAGCAGTTCTTC. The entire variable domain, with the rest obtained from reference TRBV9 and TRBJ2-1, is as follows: DSGVTQTPKHLITATGQRVTLRCSPRSGDLSVYWYQQSLDQGLQFLIQYYNGEERAKGNILERFSAQQFPDLHSELNLSSLELGDSALYFCASTSQGTPYNEQFFGPGTRLTVL.

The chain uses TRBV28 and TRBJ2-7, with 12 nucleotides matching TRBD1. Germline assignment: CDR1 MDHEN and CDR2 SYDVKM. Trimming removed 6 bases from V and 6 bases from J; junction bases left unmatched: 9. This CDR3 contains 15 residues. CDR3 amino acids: CASRLGGQGAREQYF. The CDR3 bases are TGTGCCAGCAGATTGGGGGGACAGGGGGCACGCGAGCAGTACTTC.

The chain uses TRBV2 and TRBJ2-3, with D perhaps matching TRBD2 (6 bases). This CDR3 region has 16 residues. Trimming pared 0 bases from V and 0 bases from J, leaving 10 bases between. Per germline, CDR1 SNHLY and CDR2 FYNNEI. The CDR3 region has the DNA TGTGCCAGCAGTGAAGCCCTAGCGATTAGCACAGATACGCAGTATTTT. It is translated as CASSEALAISTDTQYF.

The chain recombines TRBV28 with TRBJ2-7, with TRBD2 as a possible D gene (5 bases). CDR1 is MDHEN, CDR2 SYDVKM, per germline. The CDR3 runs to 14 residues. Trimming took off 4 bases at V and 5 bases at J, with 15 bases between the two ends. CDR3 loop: CASSSSGGPHEQYF. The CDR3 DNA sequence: TGTGCCAGCAGTTCCTCCGGCGGGCCCCACGAGCAGTACTTC.

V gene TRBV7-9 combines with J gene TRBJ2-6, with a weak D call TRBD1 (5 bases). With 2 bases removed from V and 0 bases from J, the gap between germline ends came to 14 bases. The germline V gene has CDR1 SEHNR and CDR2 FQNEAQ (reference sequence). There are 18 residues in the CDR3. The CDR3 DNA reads TGTGCCAGCAGCTTACGCGGCAGGGCTAGCTCTGGGGCCAACGTCCTGACTTTC. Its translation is CASSLRGRASSGANVLTF. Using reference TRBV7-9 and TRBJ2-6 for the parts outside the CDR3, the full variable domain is DTGVSQNPRHKITKRGQNVTFRCDPISEHNRLYWYRQTLGQGPEFLTYFQNEAQLEKSRLLSDRFSAERPKGSFSTLEIQRTEQGDSAMYLCASSLRGRASSGANVLTFGAGSRLTVL.

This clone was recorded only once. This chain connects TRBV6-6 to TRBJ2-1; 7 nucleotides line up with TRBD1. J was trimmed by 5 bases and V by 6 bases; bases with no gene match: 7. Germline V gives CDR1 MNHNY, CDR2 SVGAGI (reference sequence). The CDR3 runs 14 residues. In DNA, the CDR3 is TGTGCCAGCAGCCGCTTTACAGGGGACAATGAGCAGTTCTTC. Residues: CASSRFTGDNEQFF.

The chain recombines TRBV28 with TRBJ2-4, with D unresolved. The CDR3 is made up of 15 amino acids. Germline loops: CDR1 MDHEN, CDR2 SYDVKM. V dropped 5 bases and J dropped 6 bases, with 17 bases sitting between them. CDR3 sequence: CASSPQLAVGNIQYF. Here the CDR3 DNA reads TGTGCCAGCAGTCCCCAATTGGCGGTTGGAAACATTCAGTACTTC.

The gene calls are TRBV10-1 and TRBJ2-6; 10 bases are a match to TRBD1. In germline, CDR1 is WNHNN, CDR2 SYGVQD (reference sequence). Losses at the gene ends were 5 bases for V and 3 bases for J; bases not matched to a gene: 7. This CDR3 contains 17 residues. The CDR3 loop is CASSRDRGPGGANVLTF. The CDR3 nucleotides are TGCGCCAGCAGTCGGGACAGGGGTCCCGGTGGGGCCAACGTCCTGACTTTC.

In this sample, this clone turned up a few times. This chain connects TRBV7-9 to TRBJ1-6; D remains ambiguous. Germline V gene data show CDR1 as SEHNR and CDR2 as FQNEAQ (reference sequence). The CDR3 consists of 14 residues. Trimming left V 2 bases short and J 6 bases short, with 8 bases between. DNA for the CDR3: TGTGCCAGCAGCTTAACTACGTCTAATTCACCCCTCCACTTT. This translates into CASSLTTSNSPLHF. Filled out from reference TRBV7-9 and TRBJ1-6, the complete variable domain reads DTGVSQNPRHKITKRGQNVTFRCDPISEHNRLYWYRQTLGQGPEFLTYFQNEAQLEKSRLLSDRFSAERPKGSFSTLEIQRTEQGDSAMYLCASSLTTSNSPLHFGNGTRLTVT.

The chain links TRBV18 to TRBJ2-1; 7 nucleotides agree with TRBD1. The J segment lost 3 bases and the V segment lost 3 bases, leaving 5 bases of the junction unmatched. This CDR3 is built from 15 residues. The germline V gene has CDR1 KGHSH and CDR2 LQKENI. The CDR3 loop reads CASSPQGVVYNEQFF. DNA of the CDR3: TGTGCCAGCTCACCTCAGGGGGTCGTCTACAATGAGCAGTTCTTC.

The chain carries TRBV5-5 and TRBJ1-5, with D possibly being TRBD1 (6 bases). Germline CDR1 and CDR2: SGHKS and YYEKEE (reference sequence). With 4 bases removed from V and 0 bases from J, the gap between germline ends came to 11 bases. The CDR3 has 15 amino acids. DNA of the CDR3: TGTGCCAGCAGCCCACAGGGTGTTAGCAATCAGCCCCAGCATTTT. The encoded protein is CASSPQGVSNQPQHF.

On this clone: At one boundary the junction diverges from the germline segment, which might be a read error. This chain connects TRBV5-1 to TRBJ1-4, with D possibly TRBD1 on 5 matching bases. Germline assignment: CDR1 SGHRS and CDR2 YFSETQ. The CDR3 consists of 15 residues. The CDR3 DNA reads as TGCACCAGCAGGGACGTCGGGGGACTTAATGAAAAACTGTTTTTT. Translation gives CTSRDVGGLNEKLFF.

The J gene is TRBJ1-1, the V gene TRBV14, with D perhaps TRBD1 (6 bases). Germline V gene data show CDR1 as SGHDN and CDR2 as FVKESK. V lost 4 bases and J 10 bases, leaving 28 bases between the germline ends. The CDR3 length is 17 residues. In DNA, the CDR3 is TGTGCCAGCAGCCGCCAATCAGGGGCAGGGAAGTATGGGAGAGCTTTCTTT. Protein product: CASSRQSGAGKYGRAFF.

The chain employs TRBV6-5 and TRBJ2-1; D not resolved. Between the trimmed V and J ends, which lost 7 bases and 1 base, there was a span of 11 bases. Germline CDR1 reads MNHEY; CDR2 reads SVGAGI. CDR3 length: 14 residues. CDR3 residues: CASTPQASYNEQFF. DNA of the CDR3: TGTGCCAGCACTCCCCAAGCTTCCTACAATGAGCAGTTCTTC.